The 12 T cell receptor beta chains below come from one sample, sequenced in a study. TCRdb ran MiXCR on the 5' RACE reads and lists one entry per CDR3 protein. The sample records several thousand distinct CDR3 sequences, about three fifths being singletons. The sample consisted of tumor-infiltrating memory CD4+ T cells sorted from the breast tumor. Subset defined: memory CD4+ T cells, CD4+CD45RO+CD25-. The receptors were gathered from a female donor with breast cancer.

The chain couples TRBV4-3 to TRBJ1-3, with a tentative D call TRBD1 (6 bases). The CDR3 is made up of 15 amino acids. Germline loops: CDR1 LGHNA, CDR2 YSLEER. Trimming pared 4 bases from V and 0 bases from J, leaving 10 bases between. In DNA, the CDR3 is TGCGCCAGCAGCCGTGGACAGAACTCTGGAAACACCATATATTTT. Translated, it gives CASSRGQNSGNTIYF.

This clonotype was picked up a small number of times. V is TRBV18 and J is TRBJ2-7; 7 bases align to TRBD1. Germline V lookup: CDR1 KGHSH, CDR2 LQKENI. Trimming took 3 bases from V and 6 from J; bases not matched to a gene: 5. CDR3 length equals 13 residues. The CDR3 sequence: CASSPSTGREQYV. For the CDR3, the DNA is TGTGCCAGCTCACCCTCGACAGGGCGCGAGCAGTACGTC.

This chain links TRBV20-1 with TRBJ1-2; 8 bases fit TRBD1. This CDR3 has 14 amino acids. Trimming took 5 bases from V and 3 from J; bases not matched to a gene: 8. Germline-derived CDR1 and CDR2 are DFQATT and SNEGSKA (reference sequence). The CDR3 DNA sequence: TGCAGTGCTCGTCCAATACAGGGGGACTATGGCTACACCTTC. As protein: CSARPIQGDYGYTF.

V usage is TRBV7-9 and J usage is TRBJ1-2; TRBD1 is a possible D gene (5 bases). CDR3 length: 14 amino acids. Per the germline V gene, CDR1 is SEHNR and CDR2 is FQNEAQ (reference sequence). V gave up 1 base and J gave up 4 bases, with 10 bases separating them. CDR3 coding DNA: TGTGCCAGCAGCTTAGTAGAGACAGTCTATGGCTACACCTTC. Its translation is CASSLVETVYGYTF.

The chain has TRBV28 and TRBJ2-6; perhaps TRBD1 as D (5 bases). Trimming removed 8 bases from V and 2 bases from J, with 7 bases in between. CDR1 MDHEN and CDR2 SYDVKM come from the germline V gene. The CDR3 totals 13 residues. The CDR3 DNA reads TGTGCCAGCTCCAGGGCTGGGGCCAACGTCCTGACTTTC. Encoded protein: CASSRAGANVLTF.

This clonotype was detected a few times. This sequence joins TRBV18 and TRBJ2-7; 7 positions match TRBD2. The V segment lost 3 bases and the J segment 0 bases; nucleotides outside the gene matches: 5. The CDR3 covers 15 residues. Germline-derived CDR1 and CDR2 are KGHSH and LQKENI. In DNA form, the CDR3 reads TGTGCCAGCTCACCCCGGCTAGCGGTCTCCTACGAGCAGTACTTC. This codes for CASSPRLAVSYEQYF.

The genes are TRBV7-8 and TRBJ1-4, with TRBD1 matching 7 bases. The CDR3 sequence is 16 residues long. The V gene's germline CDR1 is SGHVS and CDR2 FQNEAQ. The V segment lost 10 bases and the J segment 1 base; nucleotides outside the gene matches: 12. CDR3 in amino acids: CATSRDRLKTNEKLFF. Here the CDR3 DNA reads TGTGCCACCTCCCGGGACAGATTAAAAACTAATGAAAAACTGTTTTTT.

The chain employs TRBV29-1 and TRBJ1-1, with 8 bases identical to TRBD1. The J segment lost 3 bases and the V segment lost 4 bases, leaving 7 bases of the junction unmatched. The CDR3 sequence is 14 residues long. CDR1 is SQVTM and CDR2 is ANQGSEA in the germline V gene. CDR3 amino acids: CSVGQGALYTEAFF. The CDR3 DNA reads TGCAGCGTTGGTCAGGGGGCATTGTACACTGAAGCTTTCTTT.

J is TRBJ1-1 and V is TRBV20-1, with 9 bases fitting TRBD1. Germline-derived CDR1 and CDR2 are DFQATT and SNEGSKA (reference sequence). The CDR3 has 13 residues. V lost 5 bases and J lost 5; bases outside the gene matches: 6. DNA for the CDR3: TGCAGTGCTGGAGGACAGGGGAAGACTGAAGCTTTCTTT. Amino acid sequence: CSAGGQGKTEAFF.

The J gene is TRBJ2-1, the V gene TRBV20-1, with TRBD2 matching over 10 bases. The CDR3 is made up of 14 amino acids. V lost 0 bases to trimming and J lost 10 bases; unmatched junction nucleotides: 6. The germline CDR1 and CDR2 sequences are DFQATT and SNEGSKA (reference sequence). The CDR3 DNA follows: TGCAGTGCTAGAGATCCTAGCGGGAGTCGGGAGCAGTTCTTC. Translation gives CSARDPSGSREQFF.

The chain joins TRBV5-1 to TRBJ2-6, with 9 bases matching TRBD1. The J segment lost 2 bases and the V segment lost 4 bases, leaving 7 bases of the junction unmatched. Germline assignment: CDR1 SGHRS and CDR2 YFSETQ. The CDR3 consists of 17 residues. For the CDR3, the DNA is TGCGCCAGCAGCCCGGGACAGGGTAGAGCTGGGGCCAACGTCCTGACTTTC. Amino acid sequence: CASSPGQGRAGANVLTF. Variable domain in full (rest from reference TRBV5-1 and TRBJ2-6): KAGVTQTPRYLIKTRGQQVTLSCSPISGHRSVSWYQQTPGQGLQFLFEYFSETQRNKGNFPGRFSGRQFSNSRSEMNVSTLELGDSALYLCASSPGQGRAGANVLTFGAGSRLTVL.

The CDR3 region is CASTTDGSDATQYF. The CDR3, as DNA: TGTGCCAGCACAACGGACGGGTCCGACGCGACCCAGTACTTC. This chain connects TRBV6-2 or TRBV6-3 to TRBJ2-5; D remains unclear. The germline CDR1 and CDR2 sequences are MNHEY and SVGEGT. This CDR3 contains 14 residues. Between the trimmed V and J ends, which lost 7 bases and 7 bases, there was a span of 19 bases.